This is a list of T cell receptor beta chains from one sample in a study of vaccination effects on CD4 cells after COVID-19. This table comes from immunoSEQ multiplex PCR, and its TCRdb copy is limited to in-frame clones, with some not included. The sample contains around 40,000 clones, about three quarters of which appear only once. No cognate antigen is known for these TCRs. The sequencing used CD4+ T cells from PBMCs cultured with a peptide pool, collected before COVID-19 vaccination. The source is a human donor who had a prior SARS-CoV-2 infection. Each CDR3 is given with its conserved first and last residue. Each record gives: V gene, D gene, J gene, clone size, CDR3 protein, CDR3 DNA. A D gene is named only where the DNA matches it firmly. The size entry is marked missing in some rows and otherwise reads once, few, many or a size class.

V gene: TRBV6-6
D gene: .
J gene: TRBJ1-4
clone size: few
CDR3 protein: CASRLGGSNEKLFF
CDR3 DNA: TGTGCCAGCAGGCTAGGGGGGTCTAATGAAAAACTGTTTTTT

V gene: TRBV6-2/TRBV6-3
D gene: .
J gene: TRBJ1-5
clone size: .
CDR3 protein: CASSYVGRNQPQHF
CDR3 DNA: TGTGCCAGCAGTTACGTGGGCAGAAATCAGCCCCAGCATTTT

V gene: TRBV7-8
D gene: .
J gene: TRBJ1-1
clone size: few
CDR3 protein: CASSLTANTEAFF
CDR3 DNA: TGTGCCAGCAGCCTAACAGCAAACACTGAAGCTTTCTTT

V gene: TRBV11-2
D gene: .
J gene: TRBJ1-1
clone size: .
CDR3 protein: CASSLDPLKAGRLNTEAFF
CDR3 DNA: TGTGCCAGCAGCTTAGATCCTCTGAAGGCAGGGAGGTTGAACACTGAAGCTTTCTTT

V gene: TRBV18
D gene: .
J gene: TRBJ2-6
clone size: .
CDR3 protein: CASSRERAGANVLTF
CDR3 DNA: TGTGCCAGCTCACGGGAAAGGGCTGGGGCCAACGTCCTGACTTTC

V gene: TRBV6-2/TRBV6-3
D gene: .
J gene: TRBJ2-7
clone size: .
CDR3 protein: CASSRGFSYEQYF
CDR3 DNA: TGTGCCAGCAGTCGAGGATTTTCCTACGAGCAGTACTTC

V gene: TRBV7-8
D gene: .
J gene: TRBJ2-5
clone size: .
CDR3 protein: CASSNSVGETQYF
CDR3 DNA: TGTGCCAGCAGCAATTCTGTGGGGGAGACCCAGTACTTC

V gene: TRBV13
D gene: .
J gene: TRBJ2-7
clone size: .
CDR3 protein: CASSPRGGISYEQYF
CDR3 DNA: TGTGCCAGCAGCCCCAGGGGCGGGATCTCCTACGAGCAGTACTTC

V gene: TRBV19
D gene: .
J gene: TRBJ1-2
clone size: few
CDR3 protein: CASSRPSTGVGYTF
CDR3 DNA: TGTGCCAGTAGTAGACCCTCGACAGGTGTCGGCTACACCTTC

V gene: TRBV12-3/TRBV12-4
D gene: .
J gene: TRBJ1-1
clone size: .
CDR3 protein: CASSFDRYTEAFF
CDR3 DNA: TGTGCCAGCAGTTTCGACAGGTACACTGAAGCTTTCTTT

V gene: TRBV7-9
D gene: TRBD2
J gene: TRBJ2-5
clone size: .
CDR3 protein: CASSSPGLALLGGTQYF
CDR3 DNA: TGTGCCAGCAGCTCGCCGGGACTAGCGCTATTGGGGGGGACCCAGTACTTC

V gene: TRBV7-2
D gene: TRBD2
J gene: TRBJ2-3
clone size: .
CDR3 protein: CASSLVTSGTDTQYF
CDR3 DNA: TGTGCCAGCAGCTTAGTCACTAGCGGGACAGATACGCAGTATTTT

V gene: TRBV12-5
D gene: .
J gene: TRBJ1-5
clone size: .
CDR3 protein: CASGLTLTQPQHF
CDR3 DNA: TGTGCTAGTGGTTTGACCCTCACTCAGCCCCAGCATTTT

V gene: TRBV9
D gene: TRBD1
J gene: TRBJ2-1
clone size: once
CDR3 protein: CASSRDRTYNEQFF
CDR3 DNA: TGTGCCAGCAGCAGGGACAGGACCTACAATGAGCAGTTCTTC

V gene: TRBV4-3
D gene: TRBD2
J gene: TRBJ2-1
clone size: .
CDR3 protein: CASSQSPGLAGGPGYNEQFF
CDR3 DNA: TGCGCCAGCAGCCAGAGCCCGGGACTAGCGGGAGGGCCGGGGTACAATGAGCAGTTCTTC

V gene: TRBV7-9
D gene: .
J gene: TRBJ2-7
clone size: .
CDR3 protein: CASSRVGGENEQYF
CDR3 DNA: TGTGCCAGCAGCCGGGTAGGAGGGGAAAACGAGCAGTACTTC

V gene: TRBV3-1/TRBV3-2
D gene: .
J gene: TRBJ1-1
clone size: .
CDR3 protein: CASSQNNLTPEAFF
CDR3 DNA: TGTGCCAGCAGCCAAAATAACCTCACCCCTGAAGCTTTCTTT

V gene: TRBV5-6
D gene: TRBD1
J gene: TRBJ1-1
clone size: .
CDR3 protein: CASSSGQNMNTEAFF
CDR3 DNA: TGTGCCAGCAGCTCGGGACAGAACATGAACACTGAAGCTTTCTTT

V gene: TRBV7-9
D gene: .
J gene: TRBJ1-1
clone size: few
CDR3 protein: CASSLSGGKAFF
CDR3 DNA: TGTGCCAGCAGCTTGTCGGGGGGCAAAGCTTTCTTT

V gene: TRBV6-5
D gene: .
J gene: TRBJ2-2
clone size: .
CDR3 protein: CASLAQPNTGELFF
CDR3 DNA: TGTGCCAGTTTGGCCCAACCGAACACCGGGGAGCTGTTTTTT

V gene: TRBV19
D gene: .
J gene: TRBJ1-2
clone size: .
CDR3 protein: CASRLWGETNYGYTF
CDR3 DNA: TGTGCCAGTAGGCTTTGGGGAGAGACTAACTATGGCTACACCTTC

V gene: TRBV18
D gene: TRBD1
J gene: TRBJ2-3
clone size: .
CDR3 protein: CASSPTGGTDTQYF
CDR3 DNA: TGTGCCAGCTCACCGACAGGGGGTACAGATACGCAGTATTTT

V gene: TRBV5-5
D gene: .
J gene: TRBJ2-5
clone size: .
CDR3 protein: CASSSYQETQYF
CDR3 DNA: TGTGCCAGCAGCTCCTACCAAGAGACCCAGTACTTC

V gene: TRBV4-1
D gene: .
J gene: TRBJ2-1
clone size: .
CDR3 protein: CASSQDTSSYNEQFF
CDR3 DNA: TGCGCCAGCAGCCAAGACACTAGCTCCTACAATGAGCAGTTCTTC

V gene: TRBV18
D gene: .
J gene: TRBJ2-2
clone size: .
CDR3 protein: CASGRAHTGELFF
CDR3 DNA: TGTGCCAGCGGCCGAGCACACACCGGGGAGCTGTTTTTT

V gene: TRBV12-3/TRBV12-4
D gene: .
J gene: TRBJ1-3
clone size: .
CDR3 protein: CASSINGNTIYF
CDR3 DNA: TGTGCCAGCAGCATCAATGGAAACACCATATATTTT

V gene: TRBV5-5
D gene: .
J gene: TRBJ2-3
clone size: once
CDR3 protein: CASSPAAAAQYF
CDR3 DNA: TGTGCCAGCAGTCCCGCTGCGGCCGCGCAGTATTTT

V gene: TRBV2
D gene: .
J gene: TRBJ2-1
clone size: .
CDR3 protein: CASSERTWGNEQFF
CDR3 DNA: TGTGCCAGCAGTGAAAGGACGTGGGGCAATGAGCAGTTCTTC

V gene: TRBV6-2/TRBV6-3
D gene: TRBD2
J gene: TRBJ2-7
clone size: .
CDR3 protein: CASSYPDWLAGNSYEQYF
CDR3 DNA: TGTGCCAGCAGTTACCCCGACTGGCTAGCGGGGAACTCCTACGAGCAGTACTTC

V gene: TRBV6-1
D gene: .
J gene: TRBJ1-2
clone size: .
CDR3 protein: CASSEGFRLYGYTF
CDR3 DNA: TGTGCCAGCAGTGAGGGGTTTCGACTGTATGGCTACACCTTC

V gene: TRBV2
D gene: .
J gene: TRBJ2-5
clone size: .
CDR3 protein: CASSDEAETQYF
CDR3 DNA: TGTGCCAGCAGTGACGAAGCCGAGACCCAGTACTTC

V gene: TRBV5-1
D gene: .
J gene: TRBJ1-1
clone size: .
CDR3 protein: CASSLVLGARGEAFF
CDR3 DNA: TGCGCCAGCAGCTTGGTGTTGGGGGCGCGCGGGGAAGCTTTCTTT

V gene: TRBV5-1
D gene: .
J gene: TRBJ2-5
clone size: .
CDR3 protein: CASSLVSSQETQYF
CDR3 DNA: TGCGCCAGCAGCTTGGTGAGCTCTCAAGAGACCCAGTACTTC

V gene: TRBV2
D gene: .
J gene: TRBJ1-4
clone size: .
CDR3 protein: CASSISNEKLFF
CDR3 DNA: TGTGCCAGCAGTATCAGTAATGAAAAACTGTTTTTT